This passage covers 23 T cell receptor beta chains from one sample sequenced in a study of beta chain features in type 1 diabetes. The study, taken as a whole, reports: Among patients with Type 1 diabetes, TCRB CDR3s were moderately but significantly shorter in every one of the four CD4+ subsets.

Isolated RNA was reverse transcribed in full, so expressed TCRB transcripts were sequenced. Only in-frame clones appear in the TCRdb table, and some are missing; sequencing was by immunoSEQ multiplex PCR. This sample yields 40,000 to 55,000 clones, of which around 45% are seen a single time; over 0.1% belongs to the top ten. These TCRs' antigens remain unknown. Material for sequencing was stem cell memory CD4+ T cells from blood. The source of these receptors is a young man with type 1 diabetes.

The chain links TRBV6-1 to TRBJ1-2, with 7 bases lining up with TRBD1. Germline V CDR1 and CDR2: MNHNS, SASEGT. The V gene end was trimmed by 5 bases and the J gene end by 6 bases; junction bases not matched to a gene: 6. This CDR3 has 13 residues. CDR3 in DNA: TGTGCCAGCAGTCACACAGGACAGGATGGCTACACCTTC. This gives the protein CASSHTGQDGYTF.

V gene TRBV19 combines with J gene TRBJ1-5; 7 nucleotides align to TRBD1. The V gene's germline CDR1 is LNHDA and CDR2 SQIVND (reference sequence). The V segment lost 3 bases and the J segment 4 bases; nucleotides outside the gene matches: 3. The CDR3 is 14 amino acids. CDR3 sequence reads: CASSIGTANQPQHF. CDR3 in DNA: TGTGCCAGTAGTATCGGGACAGCTAATCAGCCCCAGCATTTT.

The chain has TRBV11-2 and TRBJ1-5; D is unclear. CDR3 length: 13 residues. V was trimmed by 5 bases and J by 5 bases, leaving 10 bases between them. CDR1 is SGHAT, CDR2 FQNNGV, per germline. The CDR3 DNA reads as TGTGCCAGCAGCCCCGGTGAGGATCAGCCCCAGCATTTT. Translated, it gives CASSPGEDQPQHF.

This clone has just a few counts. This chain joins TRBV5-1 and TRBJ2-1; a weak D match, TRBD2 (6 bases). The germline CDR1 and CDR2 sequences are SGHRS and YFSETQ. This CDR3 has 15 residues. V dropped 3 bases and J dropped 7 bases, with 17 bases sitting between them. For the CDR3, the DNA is TGCGCCAGCAGCTCGGGACTCCCAGGTCGGAATGAGCAGTTCTTC. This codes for CASSSGLPGRNEQFF.

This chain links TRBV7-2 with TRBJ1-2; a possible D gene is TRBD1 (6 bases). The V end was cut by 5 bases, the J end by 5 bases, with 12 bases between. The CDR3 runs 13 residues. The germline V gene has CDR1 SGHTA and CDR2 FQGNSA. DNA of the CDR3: TGTGCCAGCAGCAACCGGACAGTGTATGGCTACACCTTC. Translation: CASSNRTVYGYTF.

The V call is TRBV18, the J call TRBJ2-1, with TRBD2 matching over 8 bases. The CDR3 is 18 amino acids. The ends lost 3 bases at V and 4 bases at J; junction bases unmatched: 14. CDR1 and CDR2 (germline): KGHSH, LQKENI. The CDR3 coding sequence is TGTGCCAGCTCACCTCTCCTCGGGGGGGGGAGAACATACAATGAGCAGTTCTTC. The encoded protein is CASSPLLGGGRTYNEQFF.

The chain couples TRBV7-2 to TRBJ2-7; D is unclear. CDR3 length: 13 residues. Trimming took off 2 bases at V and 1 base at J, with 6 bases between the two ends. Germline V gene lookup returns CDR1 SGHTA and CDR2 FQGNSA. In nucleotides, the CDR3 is TGTGCCAGCAGCTTAACTAAATCCTACGAGCAGTACTTC. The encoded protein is CASSLTKSYEQYF.

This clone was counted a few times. The DNA of the CDR3 is TGTGCCAGCAGCTTGGCCCAGGGTGACGGTGGCTACACCTTC. This sequence encodes CASSLAQGDGGYTF. The chain employs TRBV5-4 and TRBJ1-2, with D perhaps matching TRBD1 (5 bases). This CDR3 is 14 amino acids long. The germline gives CDR1 SGHNT, CDR2 YYREEE (reference sequence). The V end lost 0 bases, the J end lost 7 bases, and 13 bases lay between the germline ends.

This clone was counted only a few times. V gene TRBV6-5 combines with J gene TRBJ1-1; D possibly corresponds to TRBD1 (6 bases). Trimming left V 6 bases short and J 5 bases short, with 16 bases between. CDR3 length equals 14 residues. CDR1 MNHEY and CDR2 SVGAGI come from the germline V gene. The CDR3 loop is CASSLLQGRTEAFF. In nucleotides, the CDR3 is TGTGCCAGCAGCCTGTTACAGGGAAGAACTGAAGCTTTCTTT.

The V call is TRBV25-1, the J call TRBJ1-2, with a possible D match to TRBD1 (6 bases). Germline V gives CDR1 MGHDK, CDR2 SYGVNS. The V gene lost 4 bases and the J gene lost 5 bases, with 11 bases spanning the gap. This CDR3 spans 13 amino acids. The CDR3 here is CASSVITGYGYTF. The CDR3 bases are TGTGCCAGCAGTGTAATTACAGGGTATGGCTACACCTTC.

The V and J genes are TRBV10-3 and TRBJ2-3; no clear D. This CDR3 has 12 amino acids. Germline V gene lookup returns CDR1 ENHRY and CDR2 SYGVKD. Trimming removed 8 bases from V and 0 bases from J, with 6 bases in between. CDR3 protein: CAISASTDTQYF. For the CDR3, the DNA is TGTGCCATCTCAGCGAGCACAGATACGCAGTATTTT.

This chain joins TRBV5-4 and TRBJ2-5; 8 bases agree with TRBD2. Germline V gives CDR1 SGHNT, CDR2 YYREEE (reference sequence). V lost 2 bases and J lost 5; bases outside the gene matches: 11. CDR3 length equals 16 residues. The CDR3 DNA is TGTGCCAGCAGCTTAAAAGCGGGAGAGGATGGCGAGACCCAGTACTTC. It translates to CASSLKAGEDGETQYF. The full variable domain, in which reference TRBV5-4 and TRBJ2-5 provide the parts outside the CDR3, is ETGVTQSPTHLIKTRGQQVTLRCSSQSGHNTVSWYQQALGQGPQFIFQYYREEENGRGNFPPRFSGLQFPNYSSELNVNALELDDSALYLCASSLKAGEDGETQYFGPGTRLLVL.

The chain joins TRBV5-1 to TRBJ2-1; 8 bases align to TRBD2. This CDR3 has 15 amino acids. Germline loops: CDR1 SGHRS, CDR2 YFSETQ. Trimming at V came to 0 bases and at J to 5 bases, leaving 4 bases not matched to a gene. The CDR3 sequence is CASSLDVAGNNEQFF. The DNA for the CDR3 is TGCGCCAGCAGCTTGGATGTAGCGGGAAACAATGAGCAGTTCTTC.

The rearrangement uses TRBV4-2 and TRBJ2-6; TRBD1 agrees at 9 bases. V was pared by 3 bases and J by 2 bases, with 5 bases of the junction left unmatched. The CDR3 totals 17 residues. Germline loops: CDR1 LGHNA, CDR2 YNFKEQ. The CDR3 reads CASSHIGQGTGANVLTF. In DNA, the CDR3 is TGTGCCAGCAGCCACATAGGACAGGGGACTGGGGCCAACGTCCTGACTTTC.

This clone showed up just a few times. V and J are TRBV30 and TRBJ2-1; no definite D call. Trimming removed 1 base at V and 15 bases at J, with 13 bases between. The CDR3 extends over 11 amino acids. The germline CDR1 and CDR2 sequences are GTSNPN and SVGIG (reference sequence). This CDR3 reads CAWSDRVVPFF. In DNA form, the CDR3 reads TGTGCCTGGAGTGATCGGGTTGTGCCGTTCTTC.

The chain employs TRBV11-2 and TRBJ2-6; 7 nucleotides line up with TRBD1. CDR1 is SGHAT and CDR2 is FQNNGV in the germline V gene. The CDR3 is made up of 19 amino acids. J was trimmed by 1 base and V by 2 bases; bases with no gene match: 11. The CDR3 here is CASSLQRTGARSGANVLTF. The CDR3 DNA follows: TGTGCCAGCAGCTTACAGAGAACAGGGGCGAGGTCTGGGGCCAACGTCCTGACTTTC.

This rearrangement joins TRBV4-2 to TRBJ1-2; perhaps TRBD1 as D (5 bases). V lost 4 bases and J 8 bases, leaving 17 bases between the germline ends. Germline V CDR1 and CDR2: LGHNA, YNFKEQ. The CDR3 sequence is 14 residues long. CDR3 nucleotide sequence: TGTGCCAGCAGCCCCATGTCCGGGACTGTCGGCTACACCTTC. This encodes CASSPMSGTVGYTF.

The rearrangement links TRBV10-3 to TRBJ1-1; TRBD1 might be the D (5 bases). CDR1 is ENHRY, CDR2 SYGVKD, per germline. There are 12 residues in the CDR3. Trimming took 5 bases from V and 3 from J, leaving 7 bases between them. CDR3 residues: CAISPTDTEAFF. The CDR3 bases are TGTGCCATCAGTCCGACAGACACTGAAGCTTTCTTT.

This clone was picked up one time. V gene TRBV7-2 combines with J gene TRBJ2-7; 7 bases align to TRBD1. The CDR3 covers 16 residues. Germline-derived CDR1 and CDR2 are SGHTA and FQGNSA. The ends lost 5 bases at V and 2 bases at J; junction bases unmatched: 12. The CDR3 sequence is CASSLSGTEYAYEQYF. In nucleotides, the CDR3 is TGTGCCAGCAGCCTCTCCGGGACAGAATATGCCTACGAGCAGTACTTC. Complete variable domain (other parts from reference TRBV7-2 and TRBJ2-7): GAGVSQSPSNKVTEKGKDVELRCDPISGHTALYWYRQSLGQGLEFLIYFQGNSAPDKSGLPSDRFSAERTGGSVSTLTIQRTQQEDSAVYLCASSLSGTEYAYEQYFGPGTRLTVT.

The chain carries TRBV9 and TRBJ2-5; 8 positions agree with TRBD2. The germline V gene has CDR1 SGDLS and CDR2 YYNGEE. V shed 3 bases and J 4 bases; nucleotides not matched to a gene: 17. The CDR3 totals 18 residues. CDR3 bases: TGTGCCAGCAGCGATCCACCGGGGGGGCTCCTAGCGGGAGAGACCCAGTACTTC. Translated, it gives CASSDPPGGLLAGETQYF.

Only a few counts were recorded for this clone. The CDR3 is CASSPLGTEQFF. The CDR3 DNA reads as TGCGCCAGCAGCCCTCTAGGTACTGAGCAGTTCTTC. The chain has TRBV5-1 and TRBJ2-1; D not resolved. Germline V gene lookup returns CDR1 SGHRS and CDR2 YFSETQ. Trimming pared 4 bases from V and 9 bases from J, leaving 11 bases between. The CDR3 has 12 amino acids.

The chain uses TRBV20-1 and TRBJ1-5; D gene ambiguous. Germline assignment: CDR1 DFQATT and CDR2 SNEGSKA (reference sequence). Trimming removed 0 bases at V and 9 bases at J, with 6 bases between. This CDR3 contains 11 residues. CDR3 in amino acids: CSARDSGPQHF. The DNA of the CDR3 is TGCAGTGCTAGAGATTCAGGGCCCCAGCATTTT.

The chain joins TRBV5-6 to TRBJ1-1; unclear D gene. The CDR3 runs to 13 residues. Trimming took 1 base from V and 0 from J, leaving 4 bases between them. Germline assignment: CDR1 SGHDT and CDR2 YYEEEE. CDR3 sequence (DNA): TGTGCCAGCAGCTTGATAATGAACACTGAAGCTTTCTTT. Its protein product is CASSLIMNTEAFF.